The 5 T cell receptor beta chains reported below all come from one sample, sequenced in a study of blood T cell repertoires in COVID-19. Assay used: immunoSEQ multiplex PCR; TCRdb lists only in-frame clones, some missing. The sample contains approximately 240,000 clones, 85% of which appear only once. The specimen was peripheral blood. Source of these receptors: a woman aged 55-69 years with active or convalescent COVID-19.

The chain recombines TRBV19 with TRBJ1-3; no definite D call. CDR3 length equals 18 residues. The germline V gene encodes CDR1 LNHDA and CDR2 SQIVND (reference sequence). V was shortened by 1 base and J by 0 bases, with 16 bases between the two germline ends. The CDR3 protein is CASSIVNHQLYSGNTIYF. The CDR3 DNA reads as TGTGCCAGTAGTATAGTGAACCACCAACTTTACTCTGGAAACACCATATATTTT. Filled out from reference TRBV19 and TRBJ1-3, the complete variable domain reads DGGITQSPKYLFRKEGQNVTLSCEQNLNHDAMYWYRQDPGQGLRLIYYSQIVNDFQKGDIAEGYSVSREKKESFPLTVTSAQKNPTAFYLCASSIVNHQLYSGNTIYFGEGSWLTVV.

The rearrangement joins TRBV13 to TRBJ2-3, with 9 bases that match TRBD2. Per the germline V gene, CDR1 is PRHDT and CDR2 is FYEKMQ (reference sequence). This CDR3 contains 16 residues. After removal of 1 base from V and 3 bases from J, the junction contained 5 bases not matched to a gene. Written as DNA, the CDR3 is TGTGCCAGCAGCTTAGTGGTAGCGGGAGTTACAGATACGCAGTATTTT. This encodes CASSLVVAGVTDTQYF.

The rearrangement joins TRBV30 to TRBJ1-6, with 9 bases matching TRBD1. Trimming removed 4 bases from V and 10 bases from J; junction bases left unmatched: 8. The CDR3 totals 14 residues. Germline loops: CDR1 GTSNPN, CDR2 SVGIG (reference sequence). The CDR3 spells CAWTTGGRGSPLHF. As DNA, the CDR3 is TGTGCCTGGACTACAGGGGGCAGAGGCTCACCCCTCCACTTT.

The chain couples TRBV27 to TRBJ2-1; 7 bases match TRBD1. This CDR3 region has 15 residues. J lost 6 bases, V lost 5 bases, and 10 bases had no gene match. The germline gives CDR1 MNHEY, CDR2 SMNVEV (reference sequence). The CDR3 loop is CASSPRQGFANEQFF. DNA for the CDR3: TGTGCCAGCAGTCCCAGACAGGGTTTTGCCAATGAGCAGTTCTTC.

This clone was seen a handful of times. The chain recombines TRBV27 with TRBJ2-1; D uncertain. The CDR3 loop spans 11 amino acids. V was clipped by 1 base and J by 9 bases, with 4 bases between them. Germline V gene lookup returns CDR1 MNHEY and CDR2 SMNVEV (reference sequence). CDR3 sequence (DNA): TGTGCCAGCAGTTTATTCGGTGAGCAGTTCTTC. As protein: CASSLFGEQFF.